This T cell receptor beta chain was observed in a study of blood T cell repertoires in COVID-19. Overall study context: Samples came from the United States, Italy and Spain, spanning acute and convalescent COVID-19. The cDNA or gDNA used as material had been derived from T cells, B-cell-depleted T cells, or PBMCs.

Methods used by the authors: Counts of nucleated cells, estimated from reference gene primer amplification, were obtained. Produced via immunoSEQ multiplex PCR; TCRdb's table is partial and in-frame only. V and J calls and clone size are given by that table; D and trimming were obtained from the DNA. The table shows some 1,400 clones, with about 94% occurring only once. Germline CDR1 reads MNHEY; CDR2 reads SVGEGT. V was shortened by 2 bases and J by 6 bases, with 6 bases between the two germline ends. The CDR3 is 12 residues long. The receptor was isolated from a human donor in a cohort sampled during active COVID-19. Sequencing was done on a sample of peripheral blood. The chain recombines TRBV6-2 or TRBV6-3 with TRBJ2-3; D not certain. The CDR3: CASSYPHDTQYF. The DNA of the CDR3 is TGTGCCAGCAGTTACCCCCATGATACGCAGTATTTT.